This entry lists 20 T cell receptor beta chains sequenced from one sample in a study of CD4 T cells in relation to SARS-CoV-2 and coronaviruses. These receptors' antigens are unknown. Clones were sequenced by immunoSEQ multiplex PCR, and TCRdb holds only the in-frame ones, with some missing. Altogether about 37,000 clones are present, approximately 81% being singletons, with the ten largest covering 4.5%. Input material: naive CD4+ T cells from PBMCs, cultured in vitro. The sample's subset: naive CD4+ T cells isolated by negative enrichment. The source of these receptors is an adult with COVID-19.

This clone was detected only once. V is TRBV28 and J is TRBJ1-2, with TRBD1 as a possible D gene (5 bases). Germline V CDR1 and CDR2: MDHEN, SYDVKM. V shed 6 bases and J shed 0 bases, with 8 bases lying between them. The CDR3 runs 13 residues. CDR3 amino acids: CASRRDPNYGYTF. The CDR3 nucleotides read TGTGCCAGCAGGAGGGACCCTAACTATGGCTACACCTTC.

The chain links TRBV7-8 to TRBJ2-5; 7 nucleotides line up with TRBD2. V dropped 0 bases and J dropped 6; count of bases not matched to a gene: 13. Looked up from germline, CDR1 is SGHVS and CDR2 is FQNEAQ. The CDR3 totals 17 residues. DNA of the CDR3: TGTGCCAGCAGCTTAGCGAGAACGGCCAGAGCGGGAAAGACCCAGTACTTC. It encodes CASSLARTARAGKTQYF.

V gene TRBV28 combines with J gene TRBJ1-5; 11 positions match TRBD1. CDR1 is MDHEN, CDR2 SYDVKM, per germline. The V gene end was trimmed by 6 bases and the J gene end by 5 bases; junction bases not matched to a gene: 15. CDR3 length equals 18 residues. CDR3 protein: CASSKSPRTGGAYQPQHF. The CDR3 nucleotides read TGTGCCAGCAGCAAAAGCCCCAGGACAGGGGGCGCGTATCAGCCCCAGCATTTT.

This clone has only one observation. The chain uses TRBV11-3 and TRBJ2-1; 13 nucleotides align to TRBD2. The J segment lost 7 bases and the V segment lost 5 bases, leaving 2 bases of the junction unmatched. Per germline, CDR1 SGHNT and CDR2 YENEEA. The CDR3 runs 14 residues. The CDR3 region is CASSTGLAGNEQFF. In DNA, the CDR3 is TGTGCCAGCAGCACGGGACTAGCGGGGAATGAGCAGTTCTTC.

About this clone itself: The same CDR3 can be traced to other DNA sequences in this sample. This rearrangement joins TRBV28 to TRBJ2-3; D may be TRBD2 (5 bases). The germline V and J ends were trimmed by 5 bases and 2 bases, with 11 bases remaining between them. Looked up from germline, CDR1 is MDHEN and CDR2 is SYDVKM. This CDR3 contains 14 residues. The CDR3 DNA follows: TGTGCCAGCAGTCCCAGCGGAAACACAGATACGCAGTATTTT. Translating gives CASSPSGNTDTQYF. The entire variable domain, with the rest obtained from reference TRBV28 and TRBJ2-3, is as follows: DVKVTQSSRYLVKRTGEKVFLECVQDMDHENMFWYRQDPGLGLRLIYFSYDVKMKEKGDIPEGYSVSREKKERFSLILESASTNQTSMYLCASSPSGNTDTQYFGPGTRLTVL.

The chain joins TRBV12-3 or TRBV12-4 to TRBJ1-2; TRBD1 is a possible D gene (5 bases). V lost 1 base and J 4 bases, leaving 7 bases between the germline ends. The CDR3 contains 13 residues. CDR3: CASSLEQVYGYTF. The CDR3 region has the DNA TGTGCCAGCAGTTTAGAACAGGTCTATGGCTACACCTTC.

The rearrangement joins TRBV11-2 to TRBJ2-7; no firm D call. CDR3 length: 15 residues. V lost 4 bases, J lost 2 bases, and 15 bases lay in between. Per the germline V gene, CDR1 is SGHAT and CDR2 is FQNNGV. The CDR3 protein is CASSSPRTGPYEQYF. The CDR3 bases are TGTGCCAGCAGCTCGCCACGGACCGGTCCCTACGAGCAGTACTTC.

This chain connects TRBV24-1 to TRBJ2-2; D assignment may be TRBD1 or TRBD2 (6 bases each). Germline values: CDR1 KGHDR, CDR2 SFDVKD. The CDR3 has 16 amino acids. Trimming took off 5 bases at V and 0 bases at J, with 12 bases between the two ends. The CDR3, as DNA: TGTGCCACCAGTGCCGGGGGCGCTTCGAACACCGGGGAGCTGTTTTTT. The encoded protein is CATSAGGASNTGELFF.

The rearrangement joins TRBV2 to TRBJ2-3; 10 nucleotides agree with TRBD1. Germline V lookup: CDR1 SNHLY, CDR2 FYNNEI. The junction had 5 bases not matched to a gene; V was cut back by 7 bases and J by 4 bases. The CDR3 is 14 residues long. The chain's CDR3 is CASKLGQGPDTQYF. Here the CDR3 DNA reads TGTGCCAGCAAGCTGGGACAGGGGCCAGATACGCAGTATTTT.

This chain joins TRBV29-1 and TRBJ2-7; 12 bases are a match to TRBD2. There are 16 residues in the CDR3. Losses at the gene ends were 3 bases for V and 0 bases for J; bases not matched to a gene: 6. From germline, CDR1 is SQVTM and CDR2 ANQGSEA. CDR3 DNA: TGCAGCGTTGAGACTAGCGGGAGACGAAACTCCTACGAGCAGTACTTC. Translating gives CSVETSGRRNSYEQYF.

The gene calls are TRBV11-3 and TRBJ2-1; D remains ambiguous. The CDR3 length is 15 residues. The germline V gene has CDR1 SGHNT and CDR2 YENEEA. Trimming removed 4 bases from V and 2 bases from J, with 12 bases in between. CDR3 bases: TGTGCCAGCAGCTCAGAATCCCGGGCCTACAATGAGCAGTTCTTC. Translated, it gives CASSSESRAYNEQFF.

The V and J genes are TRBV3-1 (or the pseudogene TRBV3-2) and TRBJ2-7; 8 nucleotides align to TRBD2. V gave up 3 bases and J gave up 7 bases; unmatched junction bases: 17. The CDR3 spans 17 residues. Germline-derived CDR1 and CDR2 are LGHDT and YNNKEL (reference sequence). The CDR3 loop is CASSQGETQREWVEQYF. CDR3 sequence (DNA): TGTGCCAGCAGCCAGGGTGAAACCCAGCGGGAGTGGGTAGAGCAGTACTTC.

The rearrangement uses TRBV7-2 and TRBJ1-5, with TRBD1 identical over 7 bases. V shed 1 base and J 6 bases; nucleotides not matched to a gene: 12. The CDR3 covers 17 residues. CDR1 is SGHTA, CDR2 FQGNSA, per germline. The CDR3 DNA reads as TGTGCCAGCAGCTTAGGGGTACAGGGGCAGTCAGGTCAGCCCCAGCATTTT. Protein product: CASSLGVQGQSGQPQHF.

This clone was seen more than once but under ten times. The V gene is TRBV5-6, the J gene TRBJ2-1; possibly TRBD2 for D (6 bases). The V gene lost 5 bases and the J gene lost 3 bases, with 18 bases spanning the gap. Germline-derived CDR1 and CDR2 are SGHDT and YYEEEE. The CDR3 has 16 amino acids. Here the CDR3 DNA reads TGTGCCAGCAGTTCAACCGACGGGGGTTACTACAATGAGCAGTTCTTC. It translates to CASSSTDGGYYNEQFF.

The CDR3 sequence: CASAKSSRLGEQFF. The DNA for the CDR3 is TGTGCCAGCGCCAAATCCTCTAGGTTAGGTGAGCAGTTCTTC. The chain uses TRBV28 and TRBJ2-1; unclear D gene. CDR1 and CDR2 from the germline V gene are MDHEN and SYDVKM. This CDR3 is built from 14 residues. Trimming left V 8 bases short and J 9 bases short, with 20 bases between.

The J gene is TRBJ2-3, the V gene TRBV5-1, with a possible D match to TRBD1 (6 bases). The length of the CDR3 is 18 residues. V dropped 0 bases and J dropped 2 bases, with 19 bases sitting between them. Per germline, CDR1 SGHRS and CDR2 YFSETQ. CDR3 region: CASSLVGGGSRVTDTQYF. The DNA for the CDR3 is TGCGCCAGCAGCTTGGTTGGGGGCGGTTCTAGGGTCACAGATACGCAGTATTTT. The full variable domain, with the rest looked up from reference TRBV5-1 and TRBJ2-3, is KAGVTQTPRYLIKTRGQQVTLSCSPISGHRSVSWYQQTPGQGLQFLFEYFSETQRNKGNFPGRFSGRQFSNSRSEMNVSTLELGDSALYLCASSLVGGGSRVTDTQYFGPGTRLTVL.

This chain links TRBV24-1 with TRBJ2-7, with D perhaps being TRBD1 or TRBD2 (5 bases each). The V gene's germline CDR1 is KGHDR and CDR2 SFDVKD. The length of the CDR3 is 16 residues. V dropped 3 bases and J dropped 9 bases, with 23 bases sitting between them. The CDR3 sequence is CATSDQPGRKQPGQYF. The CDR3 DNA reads TGTGCCACCAGTGATCAACCGGGACGCAAACAGCCGGGGCAGTACTTC.

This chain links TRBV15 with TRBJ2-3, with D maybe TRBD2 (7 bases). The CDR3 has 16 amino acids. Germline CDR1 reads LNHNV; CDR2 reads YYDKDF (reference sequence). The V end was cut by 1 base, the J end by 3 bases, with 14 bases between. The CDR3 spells CATSRGGEGGTDTQYF. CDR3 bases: TGTGCCACCAGCAGAGGAGGGGAGGGGGGTACAGATACGCAGTATTTT.

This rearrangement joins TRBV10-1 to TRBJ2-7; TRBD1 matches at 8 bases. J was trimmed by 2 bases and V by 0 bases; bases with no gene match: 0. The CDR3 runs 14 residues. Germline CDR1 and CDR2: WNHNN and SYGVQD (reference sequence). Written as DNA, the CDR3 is TGCGCCAGCAGTGAGTCACAGGGGGCCTACGAGCAGTACTTC. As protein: CASSESQGAYEQYF.

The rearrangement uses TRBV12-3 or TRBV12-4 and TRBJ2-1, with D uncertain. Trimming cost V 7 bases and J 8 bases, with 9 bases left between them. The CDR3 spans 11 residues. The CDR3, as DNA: TGTGCCAGCACCCAAAAACATGAGCAGTTCTTC. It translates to CASTQKHEQFF.